These 17 T cell receptor beta chains were sequenced from one sample in a study of blood T cells in healthy people across ages. The authors ran a second PCR of about 7 to 11 cycles using a sample-barcoded 5' primer and a J-beta primer mix. TCRdb fed the 5' RACE reads into MiXCR, producing one record per CDR3 protein. The sample lists about 970,000 distinct CDR3 sequences; 51% were seen once. Sequenced: blood. These TCRs come from a woman aged 60-70 years in good health.

This clonotype was found a few times. The rearrangement uses TRBV9 and TRBJ2-7; 7 positions agree with TRBD2. Germline CDR1 is SGDLS and CDR2 is YYNGEE. The CDR3 has 15 residues. Unmatched junction bases numbered 7, after V lost 2 bases and J lost 2 bases. CDR3 amino acids: CASSVGGRLPYEQYF. The CDR3, as DNA: TGTGCCAGCAGCGTGGGGGGGAGACTCCCCTACGAGCAGTACTTC.

This clonotype was seen a handful of times. This chain joins TRBV12-3 or TRBV12-4 and TRBJ2-2; perhaps TRBD2 as D (6 bases). This CDR3 is built from 14 residues. Trimming left V 0 bases short and J 5 bases short, with 7 bases between. CDR3 residues: CASSLARGTGELFF. CDR3 nucleotide sequence: TGTGCCAGCAGTTTAGCGCGGGGAACCGGGGAGCTGTTTTTT.

The chain is built from TRBV28 and TRBJ1-5; TRBD1 matches at 7 bases. The trim removed 2 bases at V and 3 bases at J, leaving 19 bases unmatched. The CDR3 length is 20 residues. CDR1 and CDR2 (germline): MDHEN, SYDVKM. CDR3 protein: CASSLGFSLQGRFSNQPQHF. DNA of the CDR3: TGTGCCAGCAGTTTAGGTTTTAGTCTACAGGGGCGATTTTCCAATCAGCCCCAGCATTTT.

The J gene is TRBJ2-5, the V gene TRBV28; TRBD1 is a possible D gene (7 bases). The V end lost 0 bases, the J end lost 1 base, and 21 bases lay between the germline ends. Germline CDR1 is MDHEN and CDR2 is SYDVKM. The CDR3 sequence is 19 residues long. The CDR3 sequence: CASSLWVTGRGVVQETQYF. The CDR3 DNA reads TGTGCCAGCAGTTTATGGGTAACGGGCAGGGGGGTCGTCCAAGAGACCCAGTACTTC.

The sample holds a few counts of this clonotype. This chain joins TRBV10-1 and TRBJ2-2; D remains ambiguous. The germline CDR1 and CDR2 sequences are WNHNN and SYGVQD (reference sequence). The CDR3 is 14 amino acids. V dropped 4 bases and J dropped 1 base, with 7 bases sitting between them. The CDR3 region has the DNA TGCGCCAGCAGTGTTCGGAGGAACACCGGGGAGCTGTTTTTT. Translating gives CASSVRRNTGELFF.

This clonotype was detected many times. This sequence joins TRBV11-2 and TRBJ2-5; the D is unclear. V was pared by 5 bases and J by 4 bases, with 26 bases between. Germline CDR1 reads SGHAT; CDR2 reads FQNNGV. This CDR3 comprises 18 residues. CDR3 sequence: CASSDAPPSRRRRETQYF. CDR3 nucleotide sequence: TGTGCCAGCAGCGACGCACCACCCAGTAGACGTCGTAGAGAGACCCAGTACTTC.

The V call is TRBV15, the J call TRBJ2-7; D gene unclear. Trimming stripped 5 bases from V and 3 bases from J, with 14 bases between. The length of the CDR3 is 14 residues. Germline assignment: CDR1 LNHNV and CDR2 YYDKDF (reference sequence). The CDR3 spells CATSPVEQIYEQYF. In DNA form, the CDR3 reads TGTGCCACCAGCCCAGTGGAACAGATCTACGAGCAGTACTTC.

The chain's CDR3 is CSASLGIGNQPQHF. The CDR3 nucleotides read TGCAGTGCTAGCTTGGGGATTGGCAATCAGCCCCAGCATTTT. The rearrangement joins TRBV20-1 to TRBJ1-5, with unresolved D. CDR1 is DFQATT and CDR2 is SNEGSKA in the germline V gene (reference sequence). The V end lost 3 bases, the J end lost 2 bases, and 11 bases lay between the germline ends. This CDR3 contains 14 residues.

The rearrangement uses TRBV7-9 and TRBJ2-5, with a weak D call TRBD2 (6 bases). Trimming took 5 bases from V and 0 from J, leaving 16 bases between them. CDR1 is SEHNR, CDR2 FQNEAQ, per germline (reference sequence). CDR3 length: 16 residues. DNA for the CDR3: TGTGCCAGCAGCCGCCCGGGACTGAACTACCAAGAGACCCAGTACTTC. It specifies CASSRPGLNYQETQYF.

Concerning this clonotype: At one boundary the junction diverges from the germline segment, which might be a read error. This chain links TRBV29-1 with TRBJ2-5, with TRBD2 as a possible D gene (6 bases). The CDR3 totals 13 residues. From germline, CDR1 is SQVTM and CDR2 ANQGSEA. This CDR3 is CSVAAEGREAQYF. CDR3 nucleotide sequence: TGCAGCGTTGCAGCGGAGGGGCGAGAGGCCCAGTACTTC.

The rearrangement uses TRBV20-1 and TRBJ1-4; possibly TRBD1 for D (5 bases). Germline CDR1 is DFQATT and CDR2 is SNEGSKA (reference sequence). Trimming took off 3 bases at V and 4 bases at J, with 9 bases between the two ends. The CDR3 contains 13 residues. CDR3: CSASQGINEKLFF. CDR3 coding DNA: TGCAGTGCTAGTCAGGGTATTAATGAAAAACTGTTTTTT.

The chain uses TRBV4-2 and TRBJ2-1, with D perhaps TRBD1 or TRBD2 (5 bases each). The CDR3 is 16 amino acids. From germline, CDR1 is LGHNA and CDR2 YNFKEQ. Trimming took 4 bases from V and 3 from J, leaving 16 bases between them. The CDR3 coding sequence is TGTGCCAGCAGCCGGAACCGGGACGGATTCTACAATGAGCAGTTCTTC. Translated: CASSRNRDGFYNEQFF.

Only a few counts were recorded for this clonotype. This chain connects TRBV28 to TRBJ1-1, with TRBD1 matching over 7 bases. CDR1 and CDR2 from the germline V gene are MDHEN and SYDVKM. The CDR3 length is 15 residues. V shed 5 bases and J 6 bases; nucleotides not matched to a gene: 12. DNA for the CDR3: TGTGCCAGCAGTCCAGGGGGAACCGGACTTGCTGAAGCTTTCTTT. Translation gives CASSPGGTGLAEAFF.

The chain has TRBV5-1 and TRBJ2-7; D remains unclear. The V and J ends lost 0 bases and 2 bases respectively, with 9 bases between them. Germline V gene sequence: CDR1 SGHRS, CDR2 YFSETQ. The CDR3 spans 14 residues. The CDR3 DNA reads TGCGCCAGCAGCTTGGCACCCGACCCCTACGAGCAGTACTTC. Its protein product is CASSLAPDPYEQYF.

With regard to this clonotype: The junction does not match germline at one end; this may be a read error. The J gene is TRBJ2-3, the V gene TRBV4-1; D not certain. Germline V gene sequence: CDR1 MGHRA, CDR2 YSYEKL. This CDR3 is built from 15 residues. This CDR3 is CASGQDRRVADTQYF. DNA of the CDR3: TGCGCCAGCGGCCAAGATCGGAGAGTGGCAGATACGCAGTATTTT.

The CDR3 region has the DNA TGTGCCAGCAGTTTACCCGACAGACTCCAAGAGACCCAGTACTTC. Protein: CASSLPDRLQETQYF. This chain links TRBV27 with TRBJ2-5; possibly TRBD1 for D (5 bases). There are 15 residues in the CDR3. In germline, CDR1 is MNHEY, CDR2 SMNVEV (reference sequence). The ends were cut back, 2 bases at V and 1 base at J, with 11 bases in the middle.

Concerning this clonotype itself: At one end, the junction sequence differs from germline, possibly due to a read error. The CDR3: CASTLSPSVPQYF. In nucleotides, the CDR3 is TGTGCCAGCACCTTAAGTCCTAGCGTCCCCCAGTACTTC. The genes are TRBV7-2 and TRBJ2-7; possibly TRBD2 for D (6 bases). Germline V gives CDR1 SGHTA, CDR2 FQGNSA. This CDR3 has 13 amino acids.